The 19 T cell receptor beta chains given below trace back to one sample, sequenced in a study of vaccination effects on CD4 cells after COVID-19. Culturing for 10 days preceded CD4+ T cell isolation. Participants got two doses of BNT162b2 or mRNA-1273 vaccine. Method: immunoSEQ multiplex PCR; TCRdb's copy keeps in-frame clones and lacks some. The sample carries 70,000 or so clones, around 69% recorded once. The antigens of these receptors remain unknown. The source was CD4+ T cells from PBMCs cultured without peptide, collected after COVID-19 vaccination. The receptors originated from a human donor who received a COVID-19 vaccine.

The chain recombines TRBV7-7 with TRBJ2-2, with D possibly being TRBD1 (6 bases). The CDR3 spans 14 residues. V was clipped by 8 bases and J by 1 base, with 11 bases between them. Germline V CDR1 and CDR2: SSHAT, FNYEAQ (reference sequence). The CDR3 sequence is CASGPQGNTGELFF. Here the CDR3 DNA reads TGTGCCAGCGGGCCACAGGGGAACACCGGGGAGCTGTTTTTT.

V gene TRBV18 combines with J gene TRBJ1-2, with D unresolved. Trimming took 0 bases from V and 6 from J, leaving 17 bases between them. The length of the CDR3 is 16 residues. Germline V CDR1 and CDR2: KGHSH, LQKENI. Here the CDR3 reads CASSPPSTALEDGYTF. The CDR3, as DNA: TGTGCCAGCTCACCACCAAGCACAGCCCTCGAGGATGGCTACACCTTC. Filled out from reference TRBV18 and TRBJ1-2, the complete variable domain reads NAGVMQNPRHLVRRRGQEARLRCSPMKGHSHVYWYRQLPEEGLKFMVYLQKENIIDESGMPKERFSAEFPKEGPSILRIQQVVRGDSAAYFCASSPPSTALEDGYTFGSGTRLTVV.

The rearrangement uses TRBV6-5 and TRBJ1-2; a weak D match, TRBD1 (5 bases). Germline CDR1 and CDR2: MNHEY and SVGAGI. CDR3 length equals 11 residues. V dropped 0 bases and J dropped 9 bases, with 5 bases sitting between them. CDR3 in DNA: TGTGCCAGCAGTTACTCGGGGCGCTACACCTTC. Encoded protein: CASSYSGRYTF.

A few counts support this clone. The chain's CDR3 is CASSFQVNTEAFF. CDR3 bases: TGTGCCAGTAGTTTTCAGGTGAACACTGAAGCTTTCTTT. V usage is TRBV19 and J usage is TRBJ1-1; no definite D call. The length of the CDR3 is 13 residues. Germline V gene sequence: CDR1 LNHDA, CDR2 SQIVND (reference sequence). Trimming removed 5 bases at V and 0 bases at J, with 7 bases between.

The chain uses TRBV3-1 (or the pseudogene TRBV3-2) and TRBJ2-5, with D perhaps TRBD2 (7 bases). The CDR3 contains 14 residues. V was trimmed by 4 bases and J by 9 bases, leaving 18 bases between them. The V gene's germline CDR1 is LGHDT and CDR2 YNNKEL (reference sequence). This chain's CDR3 is CASSRGGGYVAQYF. The CDR3, as DNA: TGTGCCAGCAGCCGAGGGGGGGGCTACGTGGCCCAGTACTTC.

The V and J genes are TRBV6-4 and TRBJ2-2, with 9 bases fitting TRBD2. The V and J ends lost 4 bases and 6 bases, in that order; junction bases with no gene match: 3. The CDR3 covers 14 residues. The germline CDR1 and CDR2 sequences are MRHNA and SNTAGT. CDR3: CASSGLAASGELFF. CDR3 sequence (DNA): TGTGCCAGCAGTGGACTAGCGGCTTCCGGGGAGCTGTTTTTT.

The rearrangement uses TRBV18 and TRBJ2-5, with D possibly matching TRBD1 (6 bases). The CDR3 extends over 15 amino acids. V was trimmed by 3 bases and J by 1 base, leaving 12 bases between them. Per germline, CDR1 KGHSH and CDR2 LQKENI. CDR3 residues: CASSPGQPRQETQYF. CDR3 coding DNA: TGTGCCAGCTCACCCGGACAGCCTCGCCAAGAGACCCAGTACTTC.

This clone was counted a single time. CDR3 residues: CASSHLGTSYEQYV. CDR3 in DNA: TGTGCCAGCAGTCATTTGGGGACGTCCTACGAGCAGTACGTC. The J gene is TRBJ2-7, the V gene TRBV6-6; perhaps D is TRBD1 or TRBD2 (5 bases each). The CDR3 length is 14 residues. Between the trimmed V and J ends, which lost 5 bases and 1 base, there was a span of 12 bases. Germline-derived CDR1 and CDR2 are MNHNY and SVGAGI (reference sequence).

This chain links TRBV2 with TRBJ2-3; TRBD2 agrees at 9 bases. The CDR3 runs 15 residues. Trimming took 6 bases from V and 2 from J; bases not matched to a gene: 6. Germline lookup yields CDR1 SNHLY and CDR2 FYNNEI. The CDR3 DNA reads TGTGCCAGCAGCCGACTAGCGGAGAACACAGATACGCAGTATTTT. As protein: CASSRLAENTDTQYF.

This CDR3 is CASSTQGSTEAFF. CDR3 nucleotide sequence: TGTGCCAGTAGTACACAGGGGAGCACTGAAGCTTTCTTT. V is TRBV19 and J is TRBJ1-1; 7 bases are a match to TRBD1. This CDR3 has 13 amino acids. After removal of 4 bases from V and 4 bases from J, the junction contained 3 bases not matched to a gene. The germline CDR1 and CDR2 sequences are LNHDA and SQIVND (reference sequence).

V and J are TRBV5-1 and TRBJ1-4, with 7 bases fitting TRBD1. The CDR3 sequence is 15 residues long. CDR1 is SGHRS, CDR2 YFSETQ, per germline. Trimming at V came to 0 bases and at J to 5 bases, leaving 4 bases not matched to a gene. CDR3 loop: CASSLGGGSNEKLFF. In DNA, the CDR3 is TGCGCCAGCAGCTTGGGAGGGGGCTCGAATGAAAAACTGTTTTTT.

The table lists this clone with a few counts. The chain couples TRBV28 to TRBJ2-7; D perhaps matches TRBD1 (5 bases). The V gene's germline CDR1 is MDHEN and CDR2 SYDVKM. CDR3 length: 12 amino acids. With 5 bases removed from V and 6 bases from J, the gap between germline ends came to 11 bases. CDR3 protein: CASSTGHGEQYV. Here the CDR3 DNA reads TGTGCCAGCAGTACAGGTCATGGCGAGCAGTACGTC.

Only a few counts were recorded for this clone. The rearrangement links TRBV6-5 to TRBJ1-6; D gene unclear. The V gene lost 6 bases and the J gene lost 7 bases, with 16 bases spanning the gap. The CDR3 covers 15 residues. Germline V lookup: CDR1 MNHEY, CDR2 SVGAGI. The CDR3 sequence: CASRRTRGENSPLHF. DNA of the CDR3: TGTGCCAGCAGGCGAACTCGGGGTGAGAATTCACCCCTCCACTTT.

The chain combines TRBV4-1 with TRBJ1-1, with a possible D match to TRBD1 (6 bases). Trimming pared 5 bases from V and 7 bases from J, leaving 14 bases between. The CDR3 is 13 residues long. Germline values: CDR1 MGHRA, CDR2 YSYEKL. The CDR3 DNA reads TGCGCCAGCAGCGCCAGGGAGGGGGTTGAAGCTTTCTTT. Its protein product is CASSAREGVEAFF.

The chain couples TRBV2 to TRBJ1-1; TRBD1 aligns across 8 bases. The CDR3 is 13 residues long. The germline V gene has CDR1 SNHLY and CDR2 FYNNEI. After removal of 7 bases from V and 4 bases from J, the junction contained 5 bases not matched to a gene. CDR3 sequence (DNA): TGTGCCAGCAATTCAGGGGGCACCACTGAAGCTTTCTTT. Its translation is CASNSGGTTEAFF.

The chain employs TRBV4-1 and TRBJ2-7, with 11 nucleotides matching TRBD2. This CDR3 is 18 amino acids long. With 0 bases clipped from V and 2 bases from J, the junction kept 9 bases outside the gene matches. Looked up from germline, CDR1 is MGHRA and CDR2 is YSYEKL. The CDR3, as DNA: TGCGCCAGCAGCCAAGAGGAGATAGCGGGGGGGATTGCCTACGAGCAGTACGTC. It specifies CASSQEEIAGGIAYEQYV.

The table lists this clone with a few counts. This chain joins TRBV10-2 and TRBJ1-1, with TRBD1 matching over 9 bases. Germline CDR1 reads WSHSY; CDR2 reads SAAADI. This CDR3 is 14 amino acids long. The J segment lost 4 bases and the V segment lost 6 bases, leaving 6 bases of the junction unmatched. CDR3 bases: TGCGCCAGCAGGGGGACAGGGAGGGCCACTGAAGCTTTCTTT. Translation: CASRGTGRATEAFF.

The chain links TRBV2 to TRBJ1-6; possibly TRBD1 for D (5 bases). The CDR3 length is 14 residues. V gave up 6 bases and J gave up 7 bases, with 13 bases separating them. Germline CDR1 reads SNHLY; CDR2 reads FYNNEI. The CDR3 spells CASRSGTVNSPLHF. The CDR3 bases are TGTGCCAGCAGGTCCGGGACGGTCAATTCACCCCTCCACTTT.

The J gene is TRBJ2-1, the V gene TRBV18; tentative D call: TRBD1 (5 bases). This CDR3 has 14 residues. Germline V gene data show CDR1 as KGHSH and CDR2 as LQKENI. Trimming removed 3 bases at V and 1 base at J, with 7 bases between. The CDR3 region is CASSPDSSYNEQFF. Here the CDR3 DNA reads TGTGCCAGCTCACCTGACAGTTCCTACAATGAGCAGTTCTTC. Full variable domain (missing parts from reference TRBV18 and TRBJ2-1): NAGVMQNPRHLVRRRGQEARLRCSPMKGHSHVYWYRQLPEEGLKFMVYLQKENIIDESGMPKERFSAEFPKEGPSILRIQQVVRGDSAAYFCASSPDSSYNEQFFGPGTRLTVL.